This T cell receptor beta chain was profiled in a study of cytomegalovirus exposure and HLA in healthy donors. 13 Jbeta primers and 60 Vbeta primers were used for the PCR. Libraries were prepared by immunoSEQ multiplex PCR; TCRdb keeps only in-frame clonotypes and omits some of them. The repertoire holds some 120,000 clones, 82% seen once, with roughly 10% in the top ten. This clone has just a few counts. Its antigen is unidentified. Trimming cost V 2 bases and J 4 bases, with 17 bases left between them. The germline CDR1 and CDR2 sequences are LNHDA and SQIVND (reference sequence). The length of the CDR3 is 16 residues. Whole-study findings and limits: Analyzed later, most CMV-associated TCR beta chains appeared HLA-restricted.

The genes are TRBV19 and TRBJ1-2, with D maybe TRBD1 (6 bases). The TCR sequence derives from a male donor in good health and CMV-seropositive. Sequencing was performed on PBMCs. CDR3 amino acids: CASSILIRGVFYGYTF. The CDR3 DNA sequence: TGTGCCAGTAGTATATTAATCAGGGGCGTCTTCTATGGCTACACCTTC.